This T cell receptor (beta chain) was retrieved from a study of blood T cell repertoires in COVID-19. On the study more broadly: The United States, Italy and Spain supplied acute and convalescent COVID-19 samples. T cells, B-cell-depleted T cells, or PBMCs provided the cDNA or gDNA that served as material.

The authors' processing: Scientists estimated how many nucleated cells there were by amplifying reference gene primers. Using immunoSEQ multiplex PCR, the repertoire was profiled, and TCRdb retains in-frame clones only, with some absent. V and J calls and clone size are copied from that table; D and trimming were computed from the DNA. The sample shows about 220,000 clones, over 75% of them seen only once. This clone is a singleton in its sample. This TCR was recovered from a man aged 35-49 years with active or convalescent COVID-19. Sequenced material: peripheral blood.

CDR3 nucleotides: TGTGCCAGCAGCCAAGAGGGGCGGGGGGGCCCAGATACGCAGTATTTT. It yields the protein CASSQEGRGGPDTQYF. V usage is TRBV4-2 and J usage is TRBJ2-3; 9 nucleotides match TRBD2. Trimming cost V 0 bases and J 4 bases; bases outside gene matches: 5. CDR1 and CDR2 from the germline V gene are LGHNA and YNFKEQ. The CDR3 spans 16 residues.